The rows below give T cell receptor beta chains drawn from one sample of a study of beta chain features in type 1 diabetes. Generated by immunoSEQ multiplex PCR, the TCRdb table keeps only in-frame clones and is missing some. The sample has under 550,000 clones, over 10% seen once. Specimen: naive CD4+ T cells from blood. These receptors all stem from a woman between 18 and 29 years old in good health. Both conserved end residues are trimmed from each CDR3. Each record gives: V gene, J gene, clone size, D gene, CDR3 protein. D genes are given only for firm matches. A clone size is listed for some rows: how often the clone was seen (once, few, many), or a class if it is expanded.

V gene: TRBV2; J gene: TRBJ1-5; clone size: few; D gene: -; CDR3 protein: ASSDSTIYQPQH
V gene: TRBV29-1; J gene: TRBJ2-5; clone size: -; D gene: -; CDR3 protein: SVEDARTQY
V gene: TRBV5-1; J gene: TRBJ2-3; clone size: -; D gene: TRBD1; CDR3 protein: ASSPTGTVGTDTQY
V gene: TRBV2; J gene: TRBJ1-6; clone size: few; D gene: -; CDR3 protein: ASRPETNSPLH
V gene: TRBV5-4; J gene: TRBJ2-4; clone size: few; D gene: -; CDR3 protein: ASSFSVSSKNIQY
V gene: TRBV7-2; J gene: TRBJ2-1; clone size: few; D gene: -; CDR3 protein: ASSLTFPSEQF
V gene: TRBV19; J gene: TRBJ1-4; clone size: -; D gene: -; CDR3 protein: ASKRGDINEKLF
V gene: TRBV6-6; J gene: TRBJ1-2; clone size: few; D gene: -; CDR3 protein: ASSYAGQNYGYT
V gene: TRBV19; J gene: TRBJ2-1; clone size: -; D gene: -; CDR3 protein: ASSIFWGREQF
V gene: TRBV27; J gene: TRBJ2-1; clone size: few; D gene: -; CDR3 protein: ASSLSRDTGRIPF
V gene: TRBV4-1; J gene: TRBJ2-5; clone size: few; D gene: -; CDR3 protein: ASSPEGRVGVTQY
V gene: TRBV10-3; J gene: TRBJ2-7; clone size: -; D gene: -; CDR3 protein: AISERTYEQY
V gene: TRBV5-4; J gene: TRBJ2-1; clone size: few; D gene: -; CDR3 protein: ASSFWQGSNEQF
V gene: TRBV7-2; J gene: TRBJ2-3; clone size: many; D gene: TRBD2; CDR3 protein: ASSPLATSTDTQY
V gene: TRBV10-2; J gene: TRBJ2-7; clone size: few; D gene: TRBD2; CDR3 protein: ASSEGAGGPDEQY
V gene: TRBV30; J gene: TRBJ1-2; clone size: few; D gene: -; CDR3 protein: AWSVNQGGGYT